The T cell receptor beta chain under discussion was sequenced for a study of CXCR3-negative and CXCR3-positive naive CD8 T cells. Sorts performed in triplicate captured more than 250,000 cells each from every CD8+ T cell subset. Naive CD8+ T cells carried a CD45RO-CCR7+CD27+CD95- phenotype. CDR1 is ENHRY, CDR2 SYGVKD, per germline. This CDR3 is built from 14 residues. With regard to this clonotype: Its antigen is not known.

cDNA libraries for TRB were generated by 5' RACE incorporating UMI labels. Reanalyzing the 5' RACE reads, TCRdb keeps one entry per CDR3 protein, without DNA. This table lists 150,000 or so distinct CDR3 sequences. Whole-study findings and limits: Naive cells positive for CXCR3 carried more hydrophobic TRB CDR3s than CXCR3-negative ones. Cryopreserved cells showed partially decreased CXCR3 expression, and most assays used fresh PBMCs.

Sequenced: naive CXCR3+ CD8+ T cells from blood. Subset: CD45RO-CCR7+CD27+CD95- naive CD8+ T cells expressing CXCR3 (TNR3+). The chain employs TRBV10-3 and TRBJ1-2; TCRdb designates TRBD1, a call that cannot be tested without DNA. The TCR originated in a human donor in good health. Some clones in this sample may be carry-over from other donors' samples. CDR3 sequence reads: CAISEDATGDGYTF.